This entry features one TCR beta chain sequence. Its specificity is not known. CDR3 length equals 13 residues. V gave up 5 bases and J gave up 4 bases, with 11 bases separating them. CDR1 is MNHEY and CDR2 is SMNVEV in the germline V gene (reference sequence). The data originate from a study of T-cell reconstitution after alpha-beta-depleted transplantation in children. Study-level findings and limits: Two months or so post-transplant, alpha-beta T cells reportedly derived from several hundred expanded graft clones. Newly produced T cells mostly accounted for T-cell counts and diversity one year post-transplant.

Unique molecular identifiers were incorporated when the TCRbeta library was constructed. Using its own MiXCR run on the PCR reads, TCRdb lists one record per CDR3 protein. The sample yields fewer than 550,000 distinct CDR3 sequences, 10% to 13% seen once. Source: PBMCs, taken before TCRalphabeta/CD19-depleted stem cell transplant. The gene calls are TRBV27 and TRBJ1-1; D call uncertain. The source is a child aged 2 to 9 with inherited bone marrow failure, due to receive a stem cell transplant. The chain's CDR3 is CASSPGSATEAFF. The CDR3, as DNA: TGTGCCAGCAGTCCGGGGTCGGCCACTGAAGCTTTCTTT.